This T cell receptor beta chain was identified during a study of cytomegalovirus exposure and HLA in healthy donors. PCR was performed using 60 Vbeta and 13 Jbeta primers. Method: immunoSEQ multiplex PCR; TCRdb's copy keeps in-frame clones and lacks some. The data show 150,000 or so clones, and the top ten clones hold about 1.8%. Germline values: CDR1 LNHDA, CDR2 SQIVND (reference sequence). The V end was cut by 6 bases, the J end by 1 base, with 16 bases between. The CDR3 is 15 amino acids. V and J are TRBV19 and TRBJ2-7; weak D call: TRBD2 (6 bases). This sequence originates from a man between 18 and 35 years old in good health and CMV-seronegative. Specimen: PBMCs. DNA for the CDR3: TGTGCCAGTAGGTGGGGGGATTCGGGGTCCTACGAGCAGTACTTC. Its protein is CASRWGDSGSYEQYF.